This T cell receptor (beta chain) derives from a study of blood T cells in healthy people across ages. The authors ran a second PCR of roughly 6 to 11 cycles using a sample-barcoded 5' primer and a J-beta primer mix. TCRdb used MiXCR to reprocess the 5' RACE reads, holding one entry per CDR3 protein. The sample lists some 760,000 distinct CDR3 sequences; 25% were seen once. Germline CDR1 MDHEN, CDR2 SYDVKM. Trimming cost V 5 bases and J 4 bases; bases outside gene matches: 6. The CDR3 totals 14 residues. The same sample was also used in a study of T cells of mothers and their children.

This receptor was obtained from a boy aged 5-17 years in good health. The sequenced sample was blood. V and J are TRBV28 and TRBJ2-7, with TRBD2 matching 9 bases. CDR3 region: CASSRGTSPYEQYF. The DNA of the CDR3 is TGTGCCAGCAGTCGTGGGACTAGCCCTTACGAGCAGTACTTC.